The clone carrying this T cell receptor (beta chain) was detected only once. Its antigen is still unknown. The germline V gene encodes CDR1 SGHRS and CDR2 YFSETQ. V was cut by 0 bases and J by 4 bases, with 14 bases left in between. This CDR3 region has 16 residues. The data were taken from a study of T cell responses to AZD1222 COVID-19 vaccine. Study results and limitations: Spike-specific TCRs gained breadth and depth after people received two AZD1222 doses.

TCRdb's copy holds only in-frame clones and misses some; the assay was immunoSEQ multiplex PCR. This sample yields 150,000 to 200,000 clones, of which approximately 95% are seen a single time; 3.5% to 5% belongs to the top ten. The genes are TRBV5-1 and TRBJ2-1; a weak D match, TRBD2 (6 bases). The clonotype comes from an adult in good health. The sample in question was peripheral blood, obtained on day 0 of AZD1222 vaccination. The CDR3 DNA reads TGCGCCAGCAGCTTGGAGGCAGCGGGTATATACAATGAGCAGTTCTTC. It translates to CASSLEAAGIYNEQFF.